This note documents a single T cell receptor (beta chain) sequence. The antigen this receptor binds is unknown. No base quality information exists; no much larger clone differs at one position. The data stem from a study of Ad26.COV2.S vaccination and SARS-CoV-2 variants (dated by TCRdb to the early 2020s). For the wider study: Donors in the vaccine arm were drawn from COV1001, a multicentre, randomized, double-blind, placebo-controlled phase I-IIa trial testing Ad26.COV2.S in healthy adults. The TCR-sequenced set comprised approximately 30 samples: about 19 Ad26.COV2.S vaccine recipients, 5 placebo recipients and 8 SARS-CoV-2 convalescent individuals. TCRbeta repertoire sequencing was used to assess the specificity and breadth of SARS-CoV-2-reactive T cell receptors after Ad26.COV2.S vaccination. Investigators remained blinded to trial group allocation during experiments and outcome assessment. Participants in the trial were split at random into five groups of five each, receiving low-dose or high-dose Ad26.COV2.S once or twice, or else placebo on both occasions. Ad26.COV2.S was administered intramuscularly at a dose of 5x10^10 or 1x10^11 viral particles, either as one shot or as two shots given 56 days apart. Broader findings and caveats from the paper: After vaccination, substantial breadth of spike-specific CD8+ and CD4+ T cell responses was reported. Comparing responses between vaccine doses or regimens was not something the study was powered to do. Ad26.COV2.S recipients had higher spike-specific TCR breadth than placebo recipients (P = 0.0014). Vaccine and placebo recipients had similar non-spike TCR breadth, a finding consistent with the vaccine containing only spike. The authors noted that the TCR breadth and depth analyses may have underestimated total T cell responses.

The treatment or condition tag for this specimen amounts to: around 19 received Ad26.COV2.S at low or high dose, single or two shots; 5 received placebo; per-sample allocation not given. For vaccine and placebo recipients, repertoires were sequenced using samples collected on day 63 after the first injection. In Cohort 1b, more than 20 adults aged 18-55 years were enrolled at a single site in Boston, USA, between 29 July and 7 August 2020. Ad26.COV2.S consisted of a replication-incompetent adenovirus type 26 vector by which a prefusion-stabilized SARS-CoV-2 spike protein from the original Wuhan strain was expressed. The immunoSEQ Assay was used to sequence TCRbeta CDR3 regions. After extraction, genomic DNA underwent amplification by bias-controlled multiplex PCR, followed by high-throughput sequencing. Per the source publication's procedure: To quantify the absolute abundance of every unique TCRbeta CDR3 region, sequences were collapsed and filtered. T cell fraction was estimated by normalization of TCRbeta template counts to usable DNA, with usable DNA being measured through amplification of reference genes present in all nucleated cells. Repertoire TCRs were annotated as SARS-CoV-2-specific by exact matching of V gene, CDR3 amino acid sequence and J gene to a known reactive TCR set. The reference SARS-CoV-2 TCR set was obtained from MIRA and was filtered for enrichment in COVID-19-positive ImmuneCODE repertoires, whereby public or cross-reactive TCRs were removed. Based on the MIRA antigens, annotated TCRs were further analysed at the level of specific ORF or position within ORF. Depth was the summed frequency of annotated unique rearrangements, while breadth was defined as annotated unique rearrangements over total unique productive rearrangements. Two-sided Wilcoxon rank-sum tests were applied when comparing TCR breadth between groups. The clones in this table, taken by TCRdb from immuneACCESS, are in-frame only. Not every clone is retained; where verified, under half of the shortfall comes from an unresolved V gene, and the cause of the rest is unknown. V, J and clone size derive from that table, while D and trimming were established from the DNA sequence. This sample has approximately 350,000 clones in its table, and roughly four fifths of those were observed once. The ten largest make up more than 7% of the sample.

A distance of 11 bases separates the germline ends of V and J, which lose 4 bases and 1 base respectively. The germline V gene sets CDR1 to MDHEN and CDR2 to SYDVKM. CDR3 length: 14 amino acids, cysteine to phenylalanine. The DNA shown is the 42-base CDR3, in frame from base 1. This receptor was taken from a person aged 18-65 years who received the Ad26.COV2.S COVID-19 vaccine or a placebo. The chain uses TRBV28 and TRBJ2-7; confidence is insufficient to name the D gene. The sample was peripheral blood, taken in a trial of Ad26.COV2.S vaccine versus placebo. DNA sequence: TGTGCCAGCAGTTGGGAAGGTGATTCCTACGAGCAGTACTTC. Its protein reads: CASSWEGDSYEQYF.